The next 3 T cell receptor beta chains were all read from a single sample in a study of blood T cell repertoires in COVID-19. Sequencing used immunoSEQ multiplex PCR; TCRdb keeps in-frame clones, though not all of them. The table includes about 15,000 clones, roughly 84% detected once. The sequencing sample was made of peripheral blood. All receptors derive from a woman in her forties or fifties with active or convalescent COVID-19.

This clone was observed a single time. The chain's CDR3 is CASSGLTAYNEQFF. CDR3 nucleotide sequence: TGTGCCAGCAGTGGACTAACTGCCTACAATGAGCAGTTCTTC. The rearrangement joins TRBV25-1 to TRBJ2-1; D possibly corresponds to TRBD2 (5 bases). CDR1 is MGHDK, CDR2 SYGVNS, per germline. The CDR3 extends over 14 amino acids. The germline V and J ends were trimmed by 4 bases and 2 bases, with 9 bases remaining between them.

The rearrangement uses TRBV6-5 and TRBJ2-1; possibly TRBD2 for D (6 bases). The CDR3 spans 16 residues. The ends were cut back, 0 bases at V and 6 bases at J, with 15 bases in the middle. Germline V lookup: CDR1 MNHEY, CDR2 SVGAGI. The CDR3 reads CASSYSFAGSRNEQFF. CDR3 DNA: TGTGCCAGCAGTTACTCGTTTGCGGGGAGTCGCAATGAGCAGTTCTTC.

This chain connects TRBV4-1 to TRBJ2-3; 10 nucleotides match TRBD2. The V gene's germline CDR1 is MGHRA and CDR2 YSYEKL. Unmatched junction bases numbered 24, after V lost 4 bases and J lost 2 bases. The CDR3 runs 22 residues. Here the CDR3 DNA reads TGCGCCAGCAGCCCGCGACTAGGGACAGTGGCTAGCGGGAGCCATTTCACAGATACGCAGTATTTT. It translates to CASSPRLGTVASGSHFTDTQYF.